The 6 T cell receptor beta chains given below trace back to one sample, sequenced in a study of T cell changes during pregnancy in multiple sclerosis. Method: immunoSEQ multiplex PCR; TCRdb's copy keeps in-frame clones and lacks some. The data show roughly 40,000 clones, 90% to 95% seen once. Sequencing used CD4+ T cells from peripheral blood mononuclear cells, obtained before pregnancy. All receptors derive from a female donor with multiple sclerosis, enrolled in a pregnancy study.

The chain is built from TRBV6-6 and TRBJ2-2, with 7 bases matching TRBD1. The CDR3 is 14 residues long. Germline CDR1 MNHNY, CDR2 SVGAGI (reference sequence). V shed 11 bases, J shed 1 base, and the junction held 7 bases outside the gene matches. The CDR3: CASRDRENTGELFF. The DNA for the CDR3 is TGTGCCTCCCGAGACAGGGAGAACACCGGGGAGCTGTTTTTT.

This clone was recorded once. V usage is TRBV11-2 and J usage is TRBJ1-1, with a tentative D call TRBD1 (6 bases). Trimming took off 5 bases at V and 5 bases at J, with 12 bases between the two ends. This CDR3 has 13 residues. Germline CDR1 is SGHAT and CDR2 is FQNNGV. The chain's CDR3 is CASSPQGRTEAFF. CDR3 DNA: TGTGCCAGCAGCCCGCAGGGGAGAACTGAAGCTTTCTTT. Full variable domain (rest looked up from reference TRBV11-2 and TRBJ1-1): EAGVAQSPRYKIIEKRQSVAFWCNPISGHATLYWYQQILGQGPKLLIQFQNNGVVDDSQLPKDRFSAERLKGVDSTLKIQPAKLEDSAVYLCASSPQGRTEAFFGQGTRLTVV.

Here the CDR3 DNA reads TGTGCCAGCAGCTACAACAGGGGTGCTAATAGCAATCAGCCCCAGCATTTT. Translated: CASSYNRGANSNQPQHF. The gene calls are TRBV5-6 and TRBJ1-5; 7 nucleotides align to TRBD1. CDR3 length: 17 residues. The V gene's germline CDR1 is SGHDT and CDR2 YYEEEE. The V gene end was trimmed by 3 bases and the J gene end by 0 bases; junction bases not matched to a gene: 9.

The chain links TRBV6-5 to TRBJ1-4; D uncertain. CDR3 size: 14 residues. V gave up 2 bases and J gave up 8 bases, with 12 bases separating them. Germline values: CDR1 MNHEY, CDR2 SVGAGI. The chain's CDR3 is CASSYGAGLEKLFF. The DNA of the CDR3 is TGTGCCAGCAGTTACGGTGCAGGCCTCGAAAAACTGTTTTTT.

CDR3 sequence reads: CASSLTGGVVSPLHF. CDR3 DNA: TGTGCCAGCAGCTTAACGGGGGGTGTTGTTTCACCCCTCCACTTT. The rearrangement links TRBV5-5 to TRBJ1-6; D possibly corresponds to TRBD1 (5 bases). Trimming took off 2 bases at V and 9 bases at J, with 15 bases between the two ends. The germline V gene has CDR1 SGHKS and CDR2 YYEKEE (reference sequence). The length of the CDR3 is 15 residues.

V and J are TRBV5-6 and TRBJ1-2; possibly TRBD1 for D (6 bases). This CDR3 is 15 amino acids long. Per the germline V gene, CDR1 is SGHDT and CDR2 is YYEEEE. The V end lost 0 bases, the J end lost 2 bases, and 11 bases lay between the germline ends. CDR3 nucleotides: TGTGCCAGCAGCTTGGGAGGCGACAGGAACTATGGCTACACCTTC. Amino acid sequence: CASSLGGDRNYGYTF.